The T cell receptor (beta chain) described here comes from a study of beta chain features in type 1 diabetes. Whole-study findings and limits: TCRB CDR3s from Type 1 diabetes patients were moderately but significantly shorter in all four CD4+ subsets.

This clone turned up a few times. Its matching antigen is unknown. Expressed TCRB transcripts were sequenced because the isolated RNA had all been reverse transcribed beforehand. Each sample of naive, central memory or regulatory T cells had, on average, about 3.57 million reads. Measured with immunoSEQ multiplex PCR; TCRdb has only the in-frame clones, and not every one. The table lists 400,000 to 500,000 clones, about 14% of them singletons. With 4 bases removed from V and 2 bases from J, the gap between germline ends came to 9 bases. The CDR3 runs to 14 residues. Per germline, CDR1 LGHNA and CDR2 YNFKEQ.

The clonotype originates from a man aged 30 to 39 in good health. This chain uses TRBV4-2 with TRBJ1-3; D is undetermined. The sequenced sample consisted of naive CD4+ T cells from blood. In nucleotides, the CDR3 is TGTGCCAGCAGCCCGATGGAACCTGGAAACACCATATATTTT. Translating it yields CASSPMEPGNTIYF.